The rows below give T cell receptor beta chains drawn from one sample of a study of T cell responses to AZD1222 COVID-19 vaccine. Clones were read by immunoSEQ multiplex PCR, and TCRdb kept only the in-frame ones, dropping some. The data show 110,000 to 150,000 clones, around nine tenths seen once. The input for sequencing was peripheral blood, taken on day 0 of AZD1222 vaccination. The origin of the receptors is an adult in good health. The CDR3 runs from the conserved cysteine through the conserved F or W. Each record gives: clone size, J gene, D gene, V gene, CDR3 protein. The D gene is left open where the match is weak. Clone size is not always given. Where it is, it says once, few, many or a class for expanded clones.

abundance: once
j_gene: TRBJ1-4
d_gene: TRBD1
v_gene: TRBV19
CDR3aa: CASNLGTDGKLFF

abundance: .
j_gene: TRBJ1-2
d_gene: TRBD1
v_gene: TRBV2
CDR3aa: CASSQDRELEGYTF

abundance: .
j_gene: TRBJ1-2
d_gene: TRBD1
v_gene: TRBV19
CDR3aa: CASSPSSGTEGGYTF

abundance: .
j_gene: TRBJ2-2
d_gene: .
v_gene: TRBV14
CDR3aa: CASSQDRLMNTGELFF

abundance: .
j_gene: TRBJ2-7
d_gene: .
v_gene: TRBV7-6
CDR3aa: CASRTGTLWYF

abundance: .
j_gene: TRBJ1-3
d_gene: .
v_gene: TRBV30
CDR3aa: CAWTISGNTIYF

abundance: .
j_gene: TRBJ2-7
d_gene: .
v_gene: TRBV18
CDR3aa: CASSMTLTGEQYF

abundance: once
j_gene: TRBJ2-3
d_gene: TRBD2
v_gene: TRBV28
CDR3aa: CASSQIGTSGLTDTQYF

abundance: once
j_gene: TRBJ1-2
d_gene: .
v_gene: TRBV19
CDR3aa: CASSITVEPGYGYTF

abundance: .
j_gene: TRBJ2-2
d_gene: .
v_gene: TRBV4-1
CDR3aa: CASSRELGRGELFF

abundance: once
j_gene: TRBJ1-4
d_gene: TRBD1
v_gene: TRBV5-3
CDR3aa: CARRLGTASPATNEKLFF

abundance: .
j_gene: TRBJ1-1
d_gene: .
v_gene: TRBV4-3
CDR3aa: CASSQDGHRNTEAFF

abundance: .
j_gene: TRBJ1-1
d_gene: .
v_gene: TRBV30
CDR3aa: CAWSGPPRGTEAFF

abundance: .
j_gene: TRBJ2-3
d_gene: TRBD1
v_gene: TRBV5-6
CDR3aa: CASSLRGPGDTQYF

abundance: .
j_gene: TRBJ1-1
d_gene: .
v_gene: TRBV30
CDR3aa: CAWRTDETEAFF

abundance: .
j_gene: TRBJ1-2
d_gene: .
v_gene: TRBV30
CDR3aa: CAWGKQGSNYGYTF

abundance: few
j_gene: TRBJ1-5
d_gene: .
v_gene: TRBV7-7
CDR3aa: CASSSSLNQPQHF

abundance: .
j_gene: TRBJ1-2
d_gene: .
v_gene: TRBV6-4
CDR3aa: CASSDSGEPYYGYTF

abundance: .
j_gene: TRBJ2-5
d_gene: TRBD2
v_gene: TRBV7-2
CDR3aa: CASSPSGREKETQYF

abundance: once
j_gene: TRBJ2-2
d_gene: TRBD1
v_gene: TRBV9
CDR3aa: CASSGERQGVAGELFF

abundance: .
j_gene: TRBJ1-1
d_gene: TRBD1
v_gene: TRBV3-1/TRBV3-2
CDR3aa: CASRAATGWGTEAFF

abundance: .
j_gene: TRBJ2-7
d_gene: TRBD2
v_gene: TRBV7-9
CDR3aa: CASSRSGGEDEQYF

abundance: once
j_gene: TRBJ2-2
d_gene: TRBD2
v_gene: TRBV19
CDR3aa: CAVPAGVNTGELFF

abundance: .
j_gene: TRBJ1-5
d_gene: .
v_gene: TRBV6-2/TRBV6-3
CDR3aa: CASSYGGSNQPQHF

abundance: .
j_gene: TRBJ2-5
d_gene: .
v_gene: TRBV7-2
CDR3aa: CASSLVWKGGTAQETQYF

abundance: .
j_gene: TRBJ2-7
d_gene: TRBD2
v_gene: TRBV5-4
CDR3aa: CASSLAQGREGRYEQYF

abundance: .
j_gene: TRBJ1-2
d_gene: TRBD1
v_gene: TRBV6-4
CDR3aa: CASIYRDRGDGNYGYTF

abundance: .
j_gene: TRBJ1-4
d_gene: .
v_gene: TRBV7-2
CDR3aa: CASSQTPGDITSEKLFF

abundance: .
j_gene: TRBJ2-5
d_gene: .
v_gene: TRBV7-9
CDR3aa: CASSLSRAVQETQYF

abundance: .
j_gene: TRBJ1-2
d_gene: .
v_gene: TRBV27
CDR3aa: CASSGSSMNFYGYTF

abundance: .
j_gene: TRBJ1-5
d_gene: TRBD1
v_gene: TRBV19
CDR3aa: CASSSDRAQPQHF

abundance: .
j_gene: TRBJ1-6
d_gene: .
v_gene: TRBV6-5
CDR3aa: CASSYGQLPVSPLHF

abundance: .
j_gene: TRBJ2-2
d_gene: .
v_gene: TRBV7-9
CDR3aa: CASSITGTGELFF

abundance: .
j_gene: TRBJ1-1
d_gene: .
v_gene: TRBV6-1
CDR3aa: CASSEALAGWGAFF

abundance: .
j_gene: TRBJ2-3
d_gene: .
v_gene: TRBV3-1/TRBV3-2
CDR3aa: CASSQVPLPTDTQYF

abundance: .
j_gene: TRBJ1-2
d_gene: .
v_gene: TRBV7-8
CDR3aa: CASSLARGVGGNGYTF

abundance: .
j_gene: TRBJ2-5
d_gene: .
v_gene: TRBV9
CDR3aa: CASSAQETQYF

abundance: .
j_gene: TRBJ1-3
d_gene: .
v_gene: TRBV9
CDR3aa: CASSVEGFGNTIYF

abundance: .
j_gene: TRBJ1-4
d_gene: TRBD1
v_gene: TRBV27
CDR3aa: CASSFGTGGAGPRKLFF

abundance: .
j_gene: TRBJ1-1
d_gene: .
v_gene: TRBV5-4
CDR3aa: CASRWDEGGTEAFF

abundance: once
j_gene: TRBJ1-1
d_gene: .
v_gene: TRBV2
CDR3aa: CASSPSGRSEAFF